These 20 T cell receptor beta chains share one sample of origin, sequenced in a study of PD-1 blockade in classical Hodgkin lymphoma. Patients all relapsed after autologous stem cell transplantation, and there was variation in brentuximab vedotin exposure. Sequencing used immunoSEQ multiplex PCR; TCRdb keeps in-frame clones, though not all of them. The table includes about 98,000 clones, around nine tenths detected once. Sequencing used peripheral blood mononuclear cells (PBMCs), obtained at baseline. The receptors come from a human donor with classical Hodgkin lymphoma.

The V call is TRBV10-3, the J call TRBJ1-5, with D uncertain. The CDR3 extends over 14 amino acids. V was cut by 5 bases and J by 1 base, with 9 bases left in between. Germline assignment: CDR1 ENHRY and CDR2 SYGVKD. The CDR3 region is CAISTRESNQPQHF. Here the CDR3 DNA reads TGTGCCATCAGTACCAGAGAAAGCAATCAGCCCCAGCATTTT.

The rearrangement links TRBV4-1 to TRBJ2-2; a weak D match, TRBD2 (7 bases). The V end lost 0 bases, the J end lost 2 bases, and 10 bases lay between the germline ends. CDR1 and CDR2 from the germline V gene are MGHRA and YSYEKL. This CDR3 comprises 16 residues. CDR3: CASSQDRGANTGELFF. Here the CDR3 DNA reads TGCGCCAGCAGCCAAGACCGGGGGGCAAACACCGGGGAGCTGTTTTTT.

For the CDR3, the DNA is TGTGCCAGCAGCGAGGGGGGGACAGGGCTTTCCGAACTGTTTTTT. Its protein product is CASSEGGTGLSELFF. This chain links TRBV9 with TRBJ1-4; TRBD1 matches at 9 bases. The CDR3 sequence is 15 residues long. The V segment lost 3 bases and the J segment 12 bases; nucleotides outside the gene matches: 12. The germline V gene encodes CDR1 SGDLS and CDR2 YYNGEE.

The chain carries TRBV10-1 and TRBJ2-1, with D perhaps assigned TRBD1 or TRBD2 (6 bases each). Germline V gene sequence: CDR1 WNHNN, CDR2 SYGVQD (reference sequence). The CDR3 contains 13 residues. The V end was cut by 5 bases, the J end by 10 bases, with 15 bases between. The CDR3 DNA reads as TGCGCCAGCAGTCCGGGGGCGGGCTGGGAGCAGTTCTTC. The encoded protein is CASSPGAGWEQFF.

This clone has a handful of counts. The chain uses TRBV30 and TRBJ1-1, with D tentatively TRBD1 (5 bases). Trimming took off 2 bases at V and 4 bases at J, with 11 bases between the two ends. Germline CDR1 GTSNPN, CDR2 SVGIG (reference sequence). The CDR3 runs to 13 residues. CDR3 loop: CAWSLYGTTEAFF. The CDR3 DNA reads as TGTGCCTGGAGTTTATACGGGACCACTGAAGCTTTCTTT.

Here the CDR3 DNA reads TGTGCCAGCAGCAAAGGTGGACTAGCGGGAGCCCCTAACTCCTACAATGAGCAGTTCTTC. It translates to CASSKGGLAGAPNSYNEQFF. The chain joins TRBV21-1 to TRBJ2-1; the table's D call of TRBD2 was not tested on the DNA. TRBV21-1 is marked as a pseudogene. CDR3 length equals 20 residues.

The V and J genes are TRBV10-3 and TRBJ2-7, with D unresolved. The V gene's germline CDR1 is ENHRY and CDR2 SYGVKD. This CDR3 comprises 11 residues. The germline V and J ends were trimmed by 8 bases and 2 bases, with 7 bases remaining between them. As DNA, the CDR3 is TGTGCCATCGGTTTGGCCTACGAGCAGTACTTC. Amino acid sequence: CAIGLAYEQYF.

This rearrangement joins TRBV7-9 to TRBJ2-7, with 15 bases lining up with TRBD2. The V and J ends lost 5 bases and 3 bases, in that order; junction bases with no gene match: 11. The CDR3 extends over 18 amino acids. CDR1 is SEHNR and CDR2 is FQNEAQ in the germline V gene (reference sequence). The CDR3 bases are TGTGCCAGCAGCCCCGGACTAGCGGGAGGGTCCCGAGGCTACGAGCAGTACTTC. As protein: CASSPGLAGGSRGYEQYF.

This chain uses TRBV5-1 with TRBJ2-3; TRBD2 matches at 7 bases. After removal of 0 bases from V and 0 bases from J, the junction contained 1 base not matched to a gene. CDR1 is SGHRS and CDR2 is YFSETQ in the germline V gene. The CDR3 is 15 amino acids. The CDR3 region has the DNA TGCGCCAGCAGCTTGGAACTAGCGAGCACAGATACGCAGTATTTT. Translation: CASSLELASTDTQYF.

CDR3 bases: TGTGCCAGCAGCCGAGCGGGAAACTCCTACGAGCAGTACTTC. Amino acid sequence: CASSRAGNSYEQYF. The rearrangement links TRBV11-2 to TRBJ2-7; 7 bases map to TRBD2. CDR1 is SGHAT and CDR2 is FQNNGV in the germline V gene. V was pared by 5 bases and J by 0 bases, with 4 bases of the junction left unmatched. This CDR3 is 14 amino acids long.

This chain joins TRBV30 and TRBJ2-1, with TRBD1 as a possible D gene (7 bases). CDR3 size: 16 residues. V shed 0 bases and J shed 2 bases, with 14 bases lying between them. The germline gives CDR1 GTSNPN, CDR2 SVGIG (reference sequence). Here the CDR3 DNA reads TGTGCCTGGAGTGTATTGGAGGGGGCCCCCTACAATGAGCAGTTCTTC. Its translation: CAWSVLEGAPYNEQFF.

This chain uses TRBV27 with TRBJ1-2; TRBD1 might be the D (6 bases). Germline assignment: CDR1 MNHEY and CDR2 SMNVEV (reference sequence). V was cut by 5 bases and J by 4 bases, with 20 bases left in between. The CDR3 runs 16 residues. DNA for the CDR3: TGTGCCAGCAGTCCCCGGCCCACAGGGAGTCGCTATGGCTACACCTTC. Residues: CASSPRPTGSRYGYTF.

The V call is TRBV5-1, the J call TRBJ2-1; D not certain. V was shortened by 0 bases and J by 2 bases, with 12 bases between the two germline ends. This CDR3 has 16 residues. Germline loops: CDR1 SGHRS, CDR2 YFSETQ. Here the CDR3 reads CASSLDGNRAYNEQFF. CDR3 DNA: TGCGCCAGCAGCTTGGATGGGAATCGCGCCTACAATGAGCAGTTCTTC.

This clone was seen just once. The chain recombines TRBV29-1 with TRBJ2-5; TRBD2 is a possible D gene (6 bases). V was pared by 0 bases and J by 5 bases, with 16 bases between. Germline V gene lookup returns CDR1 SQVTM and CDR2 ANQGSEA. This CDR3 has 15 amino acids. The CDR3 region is CSVEDGRGGEETQYF. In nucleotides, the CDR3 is TGCAGCGTTGAAGATGGACGGGGAGGAGAGGAGACCCAGTACTTC.

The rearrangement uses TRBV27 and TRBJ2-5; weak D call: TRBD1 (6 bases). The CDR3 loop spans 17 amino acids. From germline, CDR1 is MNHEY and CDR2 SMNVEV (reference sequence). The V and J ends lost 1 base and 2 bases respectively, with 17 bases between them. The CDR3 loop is CASSLYGTQISQETQYF. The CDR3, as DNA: TGTGCCAGCAGTTTATACGGGACACAAATTTCGCAAGAGACCCAGTACTTC.

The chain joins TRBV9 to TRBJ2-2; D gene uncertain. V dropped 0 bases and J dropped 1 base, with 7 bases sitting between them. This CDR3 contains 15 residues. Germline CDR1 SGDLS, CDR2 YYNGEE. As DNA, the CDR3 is TGTGCCAGCAGCGTAGCACTGGTGAACACCGGGGAGCTGTTTTTT. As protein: CASSVALVNTGELFF.

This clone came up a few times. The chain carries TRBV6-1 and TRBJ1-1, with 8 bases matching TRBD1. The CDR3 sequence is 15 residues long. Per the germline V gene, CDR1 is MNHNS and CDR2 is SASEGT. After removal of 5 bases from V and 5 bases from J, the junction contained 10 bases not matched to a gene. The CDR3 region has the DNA TGTGCCAGCAGTCCTAGGACAGGGCTGGGGACTGAAGCTTTCTTT. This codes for CASSPRTGLGTEAFF.

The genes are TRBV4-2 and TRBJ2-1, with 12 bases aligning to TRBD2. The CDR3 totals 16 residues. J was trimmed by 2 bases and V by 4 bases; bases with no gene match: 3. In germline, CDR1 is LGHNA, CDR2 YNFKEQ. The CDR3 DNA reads TGTGCCAGCAGCCTCGGACTAGCGGGACCCTACAATGAGCAGTTCTTC. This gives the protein CASSLGLAGPYNEQFF.

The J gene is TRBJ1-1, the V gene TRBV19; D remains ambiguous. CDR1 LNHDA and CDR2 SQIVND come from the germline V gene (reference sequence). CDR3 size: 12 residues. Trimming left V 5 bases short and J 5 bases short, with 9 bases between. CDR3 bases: TGTGCCAGTAGTGGGTACTTGACTGAAGCTTTCTTT. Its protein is CASSGYLTEAFF. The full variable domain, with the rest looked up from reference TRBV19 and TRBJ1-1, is DGGITQSPKYLFRKEGQNVTLSCEQNLNHDAMYWYRQDPGQGLRLIYYSQIVNDFQKGDIAEGYSVSREKKESFPLTVTSAQKNPTAFYLCASSGYLTEAFFGQGTRLTVV.

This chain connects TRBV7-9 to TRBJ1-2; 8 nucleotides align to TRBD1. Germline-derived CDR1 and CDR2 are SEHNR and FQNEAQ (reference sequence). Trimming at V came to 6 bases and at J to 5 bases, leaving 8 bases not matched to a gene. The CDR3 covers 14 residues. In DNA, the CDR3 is TGTGCCAGCAGTAGAACAGGGGGGGCGTATGGCTACACCTTC. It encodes CASSRTGGAYGYTF.